This passage covers 20 T cell receptor beta chains from one sample sequenced in a study of blood T cells in healthy people across ages. PCR was performed a second time for about 6 to 12 cycles using a sample-barcoded 5' primer and a J-beta primer mix. Each CDR3 protein is one row after TCRdb ran MiXCR on the 5' RACE reads. The sample includes approximately 1,000,000 distinct CDR3 sequences, about two fifths of them seen just once. Sequenced material: blood. These receptors originate from a young man in good health.

V and J are TRBV25-1 and TRBJ2-7; D gene ambiguous. The germline gives CDR1 MGHDK, CDR2 SYGVNS. The V end lost 7 bases, the J end lost 3 bases, and 7 bases lay between the germline ends. CDR3 length: 11 residues. The CDR3 spells CASTWGYEQYF. The CDR3 DNA follows: TGTGCCAGCACCTGGGGCTACGAGCAGTACTTC.

This chain links TRBV29-1 with TRBJ1-1; no clear D gene. Trimming took off 1 base at V and 1 base at J, with 13 bases between the two ends. Germline V CDR1 and CDR2: SQVTM, ANQGSEA. The CDR3 is 15 residues long. CDR3 loop: CSVEGSSPGNTEAFF. CDR3 bases: TGCAGCGTTGAAGGTTCCTCCCCAGGGAACACTGAAGCTTTCTTT.

Only a few counts were recorded for this clonotype. The chain uses TRBV12-3 or TRBV12-4 and TRBJ2-1; 7 bases are shared with TRBD2. The trim removed 2 bases at V and 0 bases at J, leaving 7 bases unmatched. The CDR3 totals 17 residues. The CDR3 sequence: CASSLSGDSSSYNEQFF. The CDR3 coding sequence is TGTGCCAGCAGTTTAAGCGGGGACTCGAGCTCCTACAATGAGCAGTTCTTC.

The chain recombines TRBV12-5 with TRBJ1-5; no definite D call. Germline CDR1 and CDR2: LGHNT and FRNRAP. CDR3 length equals 15 residues. The V end lost 4 bases, the J end lost 0 bases, and 10 bases lay between the germline ends. The CDR3 sequence is CASGSSSNSNQPQHF. CDR3 nucleotides: TGTGCTAGTGGTTCCAGCTCCAATAGCAATCAGCCCCAGCATTTT.

The V and J genes are TRBV7-2 and TRBJ1-4; 7 positions agree with TRBD1. CDR1 and CDR2 from the germline V gene are SGHTA and FQGNSA. The CDR3 is 15 residues long. Losses at the gene ends were 5 bases for V and 8 bases for J; bases not matched to a gene: 11. CDR3 sequence: CASSPEGQALEKLFF. Written as DNA, the CDR3 is TGTGCCAGCAGCCCGGAAGGACAGGCTCTAGAAAAACTGTTTTTT.

V usage is TRBV9 and J usage is TRBJ2-3; D unresolved. Germline V gene lookup returns CDR1 SGDLS and CDR2 YYNGEE. CDR3 length: 14 amino acids. The germline V and J ends were trimmed by 3 bases and 3 bases, with 11 bases remaining between them. The CDR3 nucleotides are TGTGCCAGCAGCGGCAGGAATAATACAGATACGCAGTATTTT. Its protein is CASSGRNNTDTQYF.

This chain uses TRBV20-1 with TRBJ1-5, with D maybe TRBD1 (5 bases). V dropped 2 bases and J dropped 7 bases, with 15 bases sitting between them. CDR3 length equals 14 residues. Per the germline V gene, CDR1 is DFQATT and CDR2 is SNEGSKA (reference sequence). The CDR3 coding sequence is TGCAGTGCTAGAACAATGGGGGGGGAACAGCCCCAGCATTTT. This encodes CSARTMGGEQPQHF.

A word on this clonotype: One end of the junction fails to match germline, which may point to a read error. The chain employs TRBV4-3 and TRBJ2-5, with unresolved D. The CDR3 sequence is 15 residues long. From germline, CDR1 is LGHNA and CDR2 YSLEER. CDR3 sequence: CASSQDPHTKNIQCF. DNA for the CDR3: TGCGCCAGCAGCCAAGACCCCCACACCAAAAACATTCAGTGCTTC.

The chain uses TRBV18 and TRBJ1-5; 7 nucleotides align to TRBD1. The CDR3 is 15 amino acids. Germline-derived CDR1 and CDR2 are KGHSH and LQKENI. With V trimmed by 3 bases and J by 9 bases, 11 bases remained unmatched. The CDR3 here is CASSPGRGREWPQHF. DNA for the CDR3: TGTGCCAGCTCACCGGGGAGGGGGCGCGAGTGGCCCCAGCATTTT.

This clonotype was seen a few times. The chain recombines TRBV6-2 or TRBV6-3 with TRBJ2-3; D could derive from TRBD1 or TRBD2 (5 bases each). V was trimmed by 1 base and J by 0 bases, leaving 8 bases between them. The germline gives CDR1 MNHEY, CDR2 SVGEGT. CDR3 length: 15 amino acids. CDR3 loop: CASSYYGASTDTQYF. In nucleotides, the CDR3 is TGTGCCAGCAGTTACTACGGGGCCAGCACAGATACGCAGTATTTT.

This clonotype was recorded a few times. The chain recombines TRBV5-1 with TRBJ2-1; maybe TRBD2 (7 bases). V dropped 5 bases and J dropped 2 bases, with 11 bases sitting between them. The CDR3 contains 14 residues. Germline values: CDR1 SGHRS, CDR2 YFSETQ. The CDR3 bases are TGCGCCAGCAGTCGGCGGGGGCCCTACAATGAGCAGTTCTTC. It specifies CASSRRGPYNEQFF.

About this clonotype itself: A read error may explain this, as a much larger clone is one base away. V gene TRBV20-1 combines with J gene TRBJ1-4, with TRBD1 identical over 7 bases. This CDR3 has 16 amino acids. Germline V CDR1 and CDR2: DFQATT, SNEGSKA (reference sequence). The CDR3 DNA is TGCAGTACTAGTGGGCAGGGGGAGCTTGGTAATGAAAAACTGTTTTTT. Its translation: CSTSGQGELGNEKLFF.

The genes are TRBV12-3 or TRBV12-4 and TRBJ2-5; 7 bases match TRBD2. Unmatched junction bases numbered 5, after V lost 3 bases and J lost 1 base. This CDR3 region has 15 residues. For the CDR3, the DNA is TGTGCCAGCAGTTTTGGAAGCGGGGTCCAAGAGACCCAGTACTTC. Residues: CASSFGSGVQETQYF.

The rearrangement uses TRBV6-6 and TRBJ1-2; D remains unclear. The germline V and J ends were trimmed by 5 bases and 3 bases, with 7 bases remaining between them. The CDR3 is 12 amino acids. Germline-derived CDR1 and CDR2 are MNHNY and SVGAGI (reference sequence). CDR3 coding DNA: TGTGCCAGCAGTCCCATGGACTATGGCTACACCTTC. It codes for CASSPMDYGYTF.

The sample holds many counts of this clonotype. J is TRBJ1-4 and V is TRBV29-1; D unclear. The V end was cut by 5 bases, the J end by 6 bases, with 10 bases between. Germline CDR1 and CDR2: SQVTM and ANQGSEA. The CDR3 length is 12 residues. The CDR3 sequence: CSVPGRDEKLFF. CDR3 DNA: TGCAGCGTTCCGGGCCGGGATGAAAAACTGTTTTTT.

This chain joins TRBV7-3 and TRBJ2-3, with 7 bases that match TRBD1. Germline lookup yields CDR1 SGHTA and CDR2 FQGTGA. This CDR3 region has 14 residues. The J segment lost 4 bases and the V segment lost 5 bases, leaving 6 bases of the junction unmatched. The CDR3 reads CASSRDRAPDTQYF. CDR3 coding DNA: TGTGCCAGCAGCCGTGACAGGGCCCCAGATACGCAGTATTTT.

V usage is TRBV14 and J usage is TRBJ2-3, with D tentatively TRBD1 (5 bases). Deletions cut 3 bases from V and 4 bases from J, with 17 bases between. Looked up from germline, CDR1 is SGHDN and CDR2 is FVKESK. This CDR3 has 16 residues. DNA of the CDR3: TGTGCCAGCAGCCAGAGGTATGGCAGGGATCCAGATACGCAGTATTTT. Its translation: CASSQRYGRDPDTQYF. Together with reference TRBV14 and TRBJ2-3, the CDR3 gives the full variable domain: EAGVTQFPSHSVIEKGQTVTLRCDPISGHDNLYWYRRVMGKEIKFLLHFVKESKQDESGMPNNRFLAERTGGTYSTLKVQPAELEDSGVYFCASSQRYGRDPDTQYFGPGTRLTVL.

The V and J genes are TRBV6-1 and TRBJ1-1, with TRBD1 matching 7 bases. Germline V lookup: CDR1 MNHNS, CDR2 SASEGT. The CDR3 runs 15 residues. V lost 1 base, J lost 4 bases, and 6 bases stayed unmatched. CDR3 sequence reads: CASSEVQGRFTEAFF. CDR3 bases: TGTGCCAGCAGTGAAGTACAGGGGAGGTTCACTGAAGCTTTCTTT.

In this sample, this clonotype turned up a few times. The chain joins TRBV27 to TRBJ1-4; TRBD1 might be the D (5 bases). The germline CDR1 and CDR2 sequences are MNHEY and SMNVEV (reference sequence). The CDR3 runs 13 residues. Trimming removed 10 bases at V and 8 bases at J, with 17 bases between. The DNA of the CDR3 is TGTGCCACCTCTTCAGGGATGCGGGAAAAACTGTTTTTT. Protein: CATSSGMREKLFF.

V gene TRBV29-1 combines with J gene TRBJ1-4, with D possibly TRBD1 on 6 matching bases. Germline CDR1 is SQVTM and CDR2 is ANQGSEA. CDR3 length equals 13 residues. Trimming cost V 7 bases and J 8 bases, with 17 bases left between them. The CDR3 here is CSAQQGLGEKLFF. The CDR3, as DNA: TGCAGCGCACAACAGGGATTAGGAGAAAAACTGTTTTTT.